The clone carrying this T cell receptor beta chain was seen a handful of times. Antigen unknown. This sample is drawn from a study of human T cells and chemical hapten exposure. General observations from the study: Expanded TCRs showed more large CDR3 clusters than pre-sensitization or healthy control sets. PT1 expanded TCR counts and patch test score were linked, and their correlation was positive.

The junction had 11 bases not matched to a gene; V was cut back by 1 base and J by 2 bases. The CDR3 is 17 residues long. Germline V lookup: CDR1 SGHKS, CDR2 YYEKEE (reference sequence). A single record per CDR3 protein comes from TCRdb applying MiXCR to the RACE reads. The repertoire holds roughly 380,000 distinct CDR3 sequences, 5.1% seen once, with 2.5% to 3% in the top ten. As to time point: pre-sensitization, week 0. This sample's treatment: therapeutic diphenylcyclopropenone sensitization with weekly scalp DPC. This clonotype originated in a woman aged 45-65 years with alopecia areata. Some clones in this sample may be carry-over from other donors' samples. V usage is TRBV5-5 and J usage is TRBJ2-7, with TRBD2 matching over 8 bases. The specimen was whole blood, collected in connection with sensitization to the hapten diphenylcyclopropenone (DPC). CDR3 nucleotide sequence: TGTGCCAGCAGCTTGTTCATCTTAGCGGGGCCGACCTACGAGCAGTACTTC. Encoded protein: CASSLFILAGPTYEQYF.